Described below is a single T cell receptor beta chain sequence and its context. The record originates from a study of blood T cell repertoires in COVID-19. Across the whole study: PBMCs, B-cell-depleted T cells, or T cells were the source of the cDNA or gDNA that made up the material.

How the authors handled the data: From reference gene primer amplification, estimates of nucleated cell counts were derived. Data came from immunoSEQ multiplex PCR; TCRdb stores just in-frame clones and leaves some out. Clone size and V and J calls were adopted from that table, with D and trimming inferred from the DNA. The sample lists 75,000 to 95,000 clones, roughly 78% occurring once. Seattle cases were enrolled at active infection and followed longitudinally. The V and J ends lost 2 bases and 2 bases respectively, with 13 bases between them. The V gene's germline CDR1 is MNHEY and CDR2 SVGEGT. The CDR3 runs 16 residues.

This sequence was found in a man between 60 and 75 years old with COVID-19, enrolled during active disease. The genes are TRBV6-2 or TRBV6-3 and TRBJ1-5; D remains ambiguous. Sequenced: peripheral blood. The CDR3 here is CASSYRSDKRNQPQHF. The DNA for the CDR3 is TGTGCCAGCAGTTACAGAAGTGACAAACGCAATCAGCCCCAGCATTTT.